This T cell receptor (beta chain) emerged from a study of T-cell memory formation after mild COVID-19 (dated by TCRdb to the early 2020s). About the full investigation: TCR sequence clusters from the two donors were largely donor specific. In a couple of donors, T-cell clones that expanded and contracted after mild COVID-19 were tracked by sequencing TCRalpha and TCRbeta repertoires over time. Two young, previously healthy adult volunteers made up the cohort, one male and one female.

Measured from the cysteine to the phenylalanine, the CDR3 is 16 residues long. The read is trimmed to its CDR3 DNA, 48 bases read in frame from base 1. V is clipped by 5 bases and J by 2 bases, and the sequence between their germline boundaries is 16 bases long. The germline V gene supplies CDR1 SGHVS and CDR2 FQNEAQ. Ficoll-Paque density gradient centrifugation was the method used to isolate PBMCs. Sequenced using an Illumina NovaSeq 6000. Using 5'RACE with constant-segment primers, TCRalpha and TCRbeta cDNA libraries were constructed, with sample barcodes and unique molecular identifiers added in the process. Trizol reagent was used to extract RNA from every sample. Library amplification was performed in two PCR steps, and a second sample barcode and Illumina TruSeq adapters were introduced in the second step. Sequencing of the libraries was done on an Illumina NovaSeq, producing 2 x 150 bp paired-end reads. In the source study's methods: Reads were demultiplexed and collapsed into UMI-guided consensus sequences with migec v1.2.7. Using mixcr v2.1.11, UMI consensuses were aligned to TRA and TRB V and J templates and then assembled into clonotypes. A clonotype was counted as expanded or contracted only if both edgeR and NoisET called the change significant, with noise models trained on biological replicates. edgeR calls used a false discovery rate-adjusted p below 0.01 and a log2 fold-change threshold of 1. PCA with hierarchical clustering of max-normalized trajectories of the 1000 most abundant clonotypes was used as exploratory dynamics analysis. Separately sequenced CD4+ and CD8+ repertoires were used to assign a CD4 or CD8 phenotype to each responding clone. TCRdb handled the public reads itself, with Q25 trimming in fastp and clone calling in MiXCR, and kept productive beta chains. All rows with the same CDR3 protein become a single entry with the most common DNA and genes. The V and J calls reflect TCRdb's pipeline rather than the authors' work. The sample profile shows 250,000 to 350,000 distinct CDR3 sequences; roughly 21% of them were found once. The ten top clones hold around 21% of the sample.

The paper's findings and limits, for the study overall: Only a couple of mild cases were covered in the study, and larger cohorts including severe cases with pre-infection samples were considered necessary. Some responding clones were detected in pre-infection memory, which suggested that pre-existing cross-reactive memory T cells had joined the SARS-CoV-2 response. SARS-CoV-2 specificity of the second-wave clones peaking on day 37 was not confirmed. Contracting CD4+ clones were found mainly in CM and EM memory subsets, while CD8+ clones were enriched in EMRA. From day 15 to 85, contracting clones showed balanced CD4/CD8 phenotypes, whereas a second wave of clones that expanded from day 15 to 37 leaned towards CD4+.

A word on this clonotype: It lacks a known antigen. Base qualities were left out, and no much larger clone turns up one base away.

The chain is assembled from TRBV7-8 and TRBJ2-1; the D gene is possibly TRBD2, with 5 bases matching. The source material was PBMCs or a T cell subset sorted from them (not recorded which). The sequence derives from a young man who had mild COVID-19 (a few samples of this study predate the infection). The sample titles of this study are shuffled in the database, so cell type and time point are left out; the donor was told from shared clones. CDR3 protein: CASSAGSGIAYNEQFF. The sequence in DNA is TGTGCCAGCAGCGCTGGGTCCGGGATAGCCTACAATGAGCAGTTCTTC.